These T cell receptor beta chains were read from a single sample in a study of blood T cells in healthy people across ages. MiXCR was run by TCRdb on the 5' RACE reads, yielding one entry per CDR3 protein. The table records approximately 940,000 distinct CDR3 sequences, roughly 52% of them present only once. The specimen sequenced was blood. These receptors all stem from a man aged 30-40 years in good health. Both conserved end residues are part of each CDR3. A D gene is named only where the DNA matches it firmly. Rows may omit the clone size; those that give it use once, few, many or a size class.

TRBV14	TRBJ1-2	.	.	CASSQDRGRDFYGYTF	TGTGCCAGCAGCCAAGATAGAGGCAGGGATTTCTATGGCTACACCTTC
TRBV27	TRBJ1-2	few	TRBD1	CASSRERDRDYGYTF	TGTGCCAGCAGTCGCGAAAGGGACAGGGATTATGGCTACACCTTC
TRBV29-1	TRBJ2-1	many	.	CSATRENEQFF	TGCAGCGCCACTCGGGAGAATGAGCAGTTCTTC
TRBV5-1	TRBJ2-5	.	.	CASRPNQETQYF	TGCGCCAGCAGGCCGAACCAAGAGACCCAGTACTTC
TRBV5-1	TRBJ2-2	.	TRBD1	CASSLMGQGNTGELFF	TGCGCCAGCAGCTTGATGGGACAGGGGAACACCGGGGAGCTGTTTTTT
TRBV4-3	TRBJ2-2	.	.	CASSQLQVNTGELFF	TGCGCCAGCAGCCAACTCCAGGTTAACACCGGGGAGCTGTTTTTT
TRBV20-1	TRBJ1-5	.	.	CSAVGGTHGPNNQPQHF	TGCAGTGCTGTCGGGGGGACTCACGGCCCTAACAATCAGCCCCAGCATTTT
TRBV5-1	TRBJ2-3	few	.	CASSLFLPPGSTDTQYF	TGCGCCAGCAGCTTGTTCCTACCACCGGGAAGCACAGATACGCAGTATTTT
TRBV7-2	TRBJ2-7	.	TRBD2	CASSLGVASGFSSYEQYF	TGTGCCAGCAGCTTAGGCGTCGCTAGCGGTTTTAGCTCCTACGAGCAGTACTTC
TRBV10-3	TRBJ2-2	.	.	CAISPDLAGELFF	TGTGCCATCAGTCCGGATCTAGCCGGGGAGCTGTTTTTT
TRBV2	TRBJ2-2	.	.	CASSAESGTGELFF	TGTGCCAGCAGTGCCGAATCGGGCACCGGGGAGCTGTTTTTT
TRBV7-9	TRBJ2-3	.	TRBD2	CASSPGLARATQYF	TGTGCCAGCAGCCCAGGACTAGCCCGAGCTACGCAGTATTTT
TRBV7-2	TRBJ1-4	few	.	CASSPPGNTNEKLFF	TGTGCCAGCAGCCCCCCGGGAAACACTAATGAAAAACTGTTTTTT
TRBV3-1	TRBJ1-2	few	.	CASSRRNVEGYTF	TGTGCCAGCAGCCGAAGAAACGTTGAGGGCTACACCTTC
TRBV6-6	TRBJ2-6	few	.	CASSFGQSGANVLTF	TGTGCCAGCAGCTTCGGACAATCTGGGGCCAACGTCCTGACTTTC
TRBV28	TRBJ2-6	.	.	CASNLRTVSGANVLTF	TGTGCCAGCAACCTAAGGACAGTTTCTGGGGCCAACGTCCTGACTTTC
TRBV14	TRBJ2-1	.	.	CASSQAVLAPNEQFF	TGTGCCAGCAGCCAAGCGGTCCTAGCTCCCAATGAGCAGTTCTTC
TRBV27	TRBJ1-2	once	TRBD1	CASSPVQGAYYGYTF	TGTGCCAGCAGTCCGGTACAGGGGGCGTACTATGGCTACACCTTC
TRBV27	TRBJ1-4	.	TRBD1	CASRDRGVGEKLFF	TGTGCCAGCAGGGACAGGGGGGTAGGCGAAAAACTGTTTTTT
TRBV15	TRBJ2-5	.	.	CATSTTETQYF	TGTGCCACCAGCACGACGGAGACCCAGTACTTC
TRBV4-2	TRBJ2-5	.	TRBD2	CASSQEGLAAELQETQYF	TGTGCCAGCAGCCAAGAGGGACTAGCGGCTGAACTGCAAGAGACCCAGTACTTC
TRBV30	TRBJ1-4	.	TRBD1	CASYRGGEKLFF	TGTGCCTCCTACAGGGGTGGTGAAAAACTGTTTTTT
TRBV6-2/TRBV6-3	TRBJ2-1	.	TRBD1	CASTWDRYNEQFF	TGTGCCAGCACCTGGGACAGATACAATGAGCAGTTCTTC
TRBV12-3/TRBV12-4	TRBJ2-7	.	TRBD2	CASSLRATGRAGEQYF	TGTGCCAGCAGTTTAAGGGCTACCGGGAGGGCGGGTGAGCAGTACTTC
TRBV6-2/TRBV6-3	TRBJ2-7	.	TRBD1	CASIPDRATYEQYF	TGTGCCAGCATTCCGGACAGGGCGACCTACGAGCAGTACTTC
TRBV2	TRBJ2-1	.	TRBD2	CASSVTAGSQETQFF	TGTGCCAGTAGTGTTACAGCGGGGTCGCAAGAGACCCAGTTCTTC
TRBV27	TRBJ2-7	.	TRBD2	CASNERGQYEQYF	TGTGCCAGCAATGAGCGGGGGCAATACGAGCAGTACTTC
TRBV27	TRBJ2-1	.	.	CASTHSNNEQFF	TGTGCCAGCACCCATTCGAACAATGAGCAGTTCTTC
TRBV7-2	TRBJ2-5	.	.	CASTSTLSGTYETQYF	TGTGCCAGCACTTCAACTTTATCCGGGACATATGAGACCCAGTACTTC
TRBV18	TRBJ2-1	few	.	CASSPWTDHNEQFF	TGTGCCAGCTCACCTTGGACAGACCACAATGAGCAGTTCTTC
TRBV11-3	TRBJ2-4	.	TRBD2	CASSSGLAGVVAKNIQYF	TGTGCCAGCAGCTCGGGACTAGCGGGGGTCGTAGCCAAAAACATTCAGTACTTC
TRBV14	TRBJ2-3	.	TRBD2	CASSQVAGTIDTQYF	TGTGCCAGCAGCCAAGTAGCGGGGACGATAGATACGCAGTATTTT
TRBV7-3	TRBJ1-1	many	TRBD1	CASSSRTGPGTEAFF	TGTGCCAGCAGCTCTCGGACAGGCCCGGGCACTGAAGCTTTCTTT
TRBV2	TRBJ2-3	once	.	CASSELRGRGNTQYF	TGTGCCAGCAGTGAATTGAGGGGGCGGGGTAATACGCAGTATTTT
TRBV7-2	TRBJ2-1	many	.	CASSYPGPHNEQFF	TGTGCCAGCAGCTACCCGGGACCACACAATGAGCAGTTCTTC
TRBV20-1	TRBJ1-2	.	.	CSARPYRAGDGYTF	TGCAGTGCTAGACCCTACAGGGCTGGGGATGGCTACACCTTC
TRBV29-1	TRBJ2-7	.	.	CSVESDSAYEQYF	TGCAGCGTTGAATCGGACAGTGCCTACGAGCAGTACTTC
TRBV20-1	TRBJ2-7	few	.	CSARTPYSSYEQYF	TGCAGTGCCCGGACTCCCTACAGCTCCTACGAGCAGTACTTC
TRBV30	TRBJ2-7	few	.	CAWSRPSGEQYF	TGTGCCTGGAGTAGACCGTCGGGCGAGCAGTACTTC
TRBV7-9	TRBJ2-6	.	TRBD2	CASSFHLGGAKGANVLTF	TGTGCCAGCAGCTTTCATCTGGGAGGGGCAAAAGGGGCCAACGTCCTGACTTTC
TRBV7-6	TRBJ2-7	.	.	CASSLDAASYNEQYF	TGTGCCAGCAGCTTAGATGCGGCGTCCTACAATGAGCAGTACTTC
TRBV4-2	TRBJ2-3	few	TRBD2	CASSREGLATDTQYF	TGTGCCAGCAGCCGAGAGGGACTAGCGACAGATACGCAGTATTTT
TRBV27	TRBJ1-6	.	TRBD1	CASSNDRVGSPLHF	TGTGCCAGCAGTAACGACAGGGTAGGCTCACCCCTCCACTTT